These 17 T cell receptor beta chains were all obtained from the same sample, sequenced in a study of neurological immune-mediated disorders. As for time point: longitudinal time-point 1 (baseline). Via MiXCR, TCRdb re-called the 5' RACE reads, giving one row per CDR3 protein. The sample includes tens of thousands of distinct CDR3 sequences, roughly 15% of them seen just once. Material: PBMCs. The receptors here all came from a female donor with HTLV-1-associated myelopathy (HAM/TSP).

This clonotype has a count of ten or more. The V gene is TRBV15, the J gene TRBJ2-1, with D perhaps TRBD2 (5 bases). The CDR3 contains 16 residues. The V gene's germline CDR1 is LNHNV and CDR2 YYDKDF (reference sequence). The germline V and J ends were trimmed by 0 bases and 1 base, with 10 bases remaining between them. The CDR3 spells CATSRDYGESYNEQFF. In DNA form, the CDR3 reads TGTGCCACCAGCAGAGATTATGGGGAGTCCTACAATGAGCAGTTCTTC.

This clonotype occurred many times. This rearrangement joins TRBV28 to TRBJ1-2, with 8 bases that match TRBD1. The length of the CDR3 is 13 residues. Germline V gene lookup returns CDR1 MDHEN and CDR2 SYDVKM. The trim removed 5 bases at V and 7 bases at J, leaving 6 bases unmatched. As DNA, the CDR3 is TGTGCCAGCAGTACCGGACAGGGCGGTGGCTACACCTTC. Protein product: CASSTGQGGGYTF.

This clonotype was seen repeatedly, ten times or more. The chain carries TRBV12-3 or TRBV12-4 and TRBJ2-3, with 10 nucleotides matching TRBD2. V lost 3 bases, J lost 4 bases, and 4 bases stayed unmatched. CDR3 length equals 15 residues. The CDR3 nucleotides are TGTGCCAGCAGTTTTAGCGGGGGGCTGGCAGATACGCAGTATTTT. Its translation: CASSFSGGLADTQYF.

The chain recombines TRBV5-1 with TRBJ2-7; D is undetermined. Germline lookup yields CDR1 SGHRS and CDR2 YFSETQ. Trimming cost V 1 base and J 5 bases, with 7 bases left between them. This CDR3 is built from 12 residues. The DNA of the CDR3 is TGCGCCAGCAGCTTGAAGGGCGACGAGCAGTACTTC. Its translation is CASSLKGDEQYF.

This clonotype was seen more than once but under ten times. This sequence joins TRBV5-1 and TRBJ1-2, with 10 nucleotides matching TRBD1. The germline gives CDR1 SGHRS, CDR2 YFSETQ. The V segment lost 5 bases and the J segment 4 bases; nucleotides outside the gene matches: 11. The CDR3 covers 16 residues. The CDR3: CASRNLRGTGVYGYTF. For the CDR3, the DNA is TGCGCCAGCAGGAATTTACGCGGGACAGGGGTCTATGGCTACACCTTC. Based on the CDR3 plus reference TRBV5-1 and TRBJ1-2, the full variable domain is KAGVTQTPRYLIKTRGQQVTLSCSPISGHRSVSWYQQTPGQGLQFLFEYFSETQRNKGNFPGRFSGRQFSNSRSEMNVSTLELGDSALYLCASRNLRGTGVYGYTFGSGTRLTVV.

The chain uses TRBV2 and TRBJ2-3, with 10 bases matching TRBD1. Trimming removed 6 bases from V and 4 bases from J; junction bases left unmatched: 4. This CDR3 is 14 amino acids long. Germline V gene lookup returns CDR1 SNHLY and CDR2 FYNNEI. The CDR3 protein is CASRDRGFADTQYF. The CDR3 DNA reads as TGTGCCAGCAGGGACAGGGGGTTCGCAGATACGCAGTATTTT.

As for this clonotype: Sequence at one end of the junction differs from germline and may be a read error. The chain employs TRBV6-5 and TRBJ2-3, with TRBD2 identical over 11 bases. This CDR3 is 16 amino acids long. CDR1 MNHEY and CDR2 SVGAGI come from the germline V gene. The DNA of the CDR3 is TGTGCCAGCAGCCAGATAGCGGGGGGGCGCACAGATACGCATTATTTT. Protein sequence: CASSQIAGGRTDTHYF.

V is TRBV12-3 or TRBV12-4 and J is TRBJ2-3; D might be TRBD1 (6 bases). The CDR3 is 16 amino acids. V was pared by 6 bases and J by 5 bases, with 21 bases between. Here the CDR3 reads CASSLGTSGAGDTQYF. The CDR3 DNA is TGTGCCAGCAGCTTGGGGACCTCAGGGGCGGGAGATACGCAGTATTTT.

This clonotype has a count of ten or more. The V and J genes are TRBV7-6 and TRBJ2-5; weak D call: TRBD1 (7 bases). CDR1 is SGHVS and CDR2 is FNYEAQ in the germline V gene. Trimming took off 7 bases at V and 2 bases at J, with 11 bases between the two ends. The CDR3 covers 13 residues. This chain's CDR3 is CASTGGQQETQYF. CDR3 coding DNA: TGTGCCAGCACCGGGGGACAGCAAGAGACCCAGTACTTC.

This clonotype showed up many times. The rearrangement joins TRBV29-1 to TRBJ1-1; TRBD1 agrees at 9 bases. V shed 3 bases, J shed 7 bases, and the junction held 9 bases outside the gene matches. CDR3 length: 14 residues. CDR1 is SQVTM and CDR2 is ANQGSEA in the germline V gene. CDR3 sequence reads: CSVDKAGQGSEAFF. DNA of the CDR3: TGCAGCGTTGATAAGGCGGGACAGGGCAGTGAAGCTTTCTTT.

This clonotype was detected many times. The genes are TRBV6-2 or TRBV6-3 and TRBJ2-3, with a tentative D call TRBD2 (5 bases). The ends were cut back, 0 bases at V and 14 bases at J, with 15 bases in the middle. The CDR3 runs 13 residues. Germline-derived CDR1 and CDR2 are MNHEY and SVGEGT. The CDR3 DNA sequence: TGTGCCAGCAGTTACTCGAGGACTCAGCTGCTGTATTTT. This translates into CASSYSRTQLLYF.

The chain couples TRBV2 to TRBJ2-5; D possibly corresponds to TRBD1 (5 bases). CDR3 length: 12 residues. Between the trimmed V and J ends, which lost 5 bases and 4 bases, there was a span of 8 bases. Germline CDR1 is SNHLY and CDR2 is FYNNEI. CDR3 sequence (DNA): TGTGCCAGCAGTAGCAGGGTAGAGACCCAGTACTTC. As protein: CASSSRVETQYF.

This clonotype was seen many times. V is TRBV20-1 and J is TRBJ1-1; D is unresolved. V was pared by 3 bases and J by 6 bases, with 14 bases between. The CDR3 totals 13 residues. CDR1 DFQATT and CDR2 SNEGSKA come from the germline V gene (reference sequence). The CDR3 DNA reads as TGCAGTGCTAGTTTAGCGGTGGTAGCTGAAGCTTTCTTT. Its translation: CSASLAVVAEAFF.

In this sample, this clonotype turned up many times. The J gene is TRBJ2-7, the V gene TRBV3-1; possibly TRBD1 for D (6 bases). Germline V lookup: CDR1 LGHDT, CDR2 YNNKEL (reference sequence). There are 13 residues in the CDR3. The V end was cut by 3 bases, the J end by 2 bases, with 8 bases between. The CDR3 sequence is CASSHGQTYEQYF. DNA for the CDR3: TGTGCCAGCAGCCACGGACAGACCTACGAGCAGTACTTC.

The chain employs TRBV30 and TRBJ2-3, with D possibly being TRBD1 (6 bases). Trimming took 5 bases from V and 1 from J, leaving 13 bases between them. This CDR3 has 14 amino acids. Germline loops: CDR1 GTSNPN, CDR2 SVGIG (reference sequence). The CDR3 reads CAWGRGTRTDTQYF. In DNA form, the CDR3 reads TGTGCCTGGGGCAGGGGTACCCGCACAGATACGCAGTATTTT. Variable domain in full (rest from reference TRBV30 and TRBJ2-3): SQTIHQWPATLVQPVGSPLSLECTVEGTSNPNLYWYRQAAGRGLQLLFYSVGIGQISSEVPQNLSASRPQDRQFILSSKKLLLSDSGFYLCAWGRGTRTDTQYFGPGTRLTVL.

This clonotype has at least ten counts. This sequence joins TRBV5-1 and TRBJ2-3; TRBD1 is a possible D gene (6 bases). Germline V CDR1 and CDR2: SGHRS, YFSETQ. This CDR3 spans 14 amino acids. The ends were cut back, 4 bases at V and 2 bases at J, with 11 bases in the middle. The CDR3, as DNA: TGCGCCAGCAGCCAGGACAGTACCACAGATACGCAGTATTTT. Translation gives CASSQDSTTDTQYF. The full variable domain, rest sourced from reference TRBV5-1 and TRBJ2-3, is KAGVTQTPRYLIKTRGQQVTLSCSPISGHRSVSWYQQTPGQGLQFLFEYFSETQRNKGNFPGRFSGRQFSNSRSEMNVSTLELGDSALYLCASSQDSTTDTQYFGPGTRLTVL.

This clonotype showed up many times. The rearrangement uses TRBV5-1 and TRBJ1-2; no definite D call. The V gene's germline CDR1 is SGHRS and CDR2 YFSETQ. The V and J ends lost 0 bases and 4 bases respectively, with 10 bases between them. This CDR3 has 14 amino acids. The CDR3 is CASSLEVVAYGYTF. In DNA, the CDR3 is TGCGCCAGCAGCTTGGAGGTTGTGGCCTATGGCTACACCTTC.